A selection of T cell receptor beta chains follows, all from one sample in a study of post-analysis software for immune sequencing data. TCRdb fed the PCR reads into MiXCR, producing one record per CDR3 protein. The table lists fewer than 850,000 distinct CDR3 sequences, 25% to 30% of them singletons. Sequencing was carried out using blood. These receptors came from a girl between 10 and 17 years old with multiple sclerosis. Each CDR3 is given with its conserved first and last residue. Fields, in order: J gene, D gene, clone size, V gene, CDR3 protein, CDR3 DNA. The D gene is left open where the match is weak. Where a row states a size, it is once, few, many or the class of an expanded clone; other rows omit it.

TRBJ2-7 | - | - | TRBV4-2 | CASSPAGSDSCEQYF | TGTGCCAGCAGCCCTGCTGGGAGCGACTCCTGCGAGCAGTACTTC
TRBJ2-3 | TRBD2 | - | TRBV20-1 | CSAITAGTDTQYF | TGCAGTGCTATCACAGCGGGGACAGATACGCAGTATTTT
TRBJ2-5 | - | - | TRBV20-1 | CSARDPYQETQYF | TGCAGTGCTAGAGACCCATACCAAGAGACCCAGTACTTC
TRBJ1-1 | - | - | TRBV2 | CASSSRAMATEAFF | TGTGCCAGCAGTTCCAGGGCCATGGCCACTGAAGCTTTCTTT
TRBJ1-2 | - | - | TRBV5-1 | CASSLGSGDPGYTF | TGCGCCAGCAGCTTGGGCTCAGGGGACCCTGGCTACACCTTC
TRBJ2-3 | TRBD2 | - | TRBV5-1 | CASSLMSSGGSDTQYF | TGCGCCAGCAGCTTGATGTCTAGCGGGGGGTCTGATACGCAGTATTTT
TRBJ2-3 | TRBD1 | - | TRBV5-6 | CASSLMEDRGGTDTQYF | TGTGCCAGCAGCTTAATGGAGGACAGGGGAGGCACAGATACGCAGTATTTT
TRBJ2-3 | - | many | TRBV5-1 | CASRGTPTDTQYF | TGCGCCAGCCGTGGGACACCCACAGATACGCAGTATTTT
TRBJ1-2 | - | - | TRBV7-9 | CASSLDGARGYTF | TGTGCCAGCAGCTTAGACGGGGCGAGGGGCTACACCTTC
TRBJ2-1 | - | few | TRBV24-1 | CATSEWVRGYNEQFF | TGTGCCACCAGTGAGTGGGTCAGGGGCTACAATGAGCAGTTCTTC
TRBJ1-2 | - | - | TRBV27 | CASSAGTSYGYTF | TGTGCCAGCAGTGCGGGGACTAGCTATGGCTACACCTTC
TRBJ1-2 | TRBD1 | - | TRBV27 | CASSLVFTGGYGYTF | TGTGCCAGCAGTTTAGTCTTTACAGGGGGTTATGGCTACACCTTC
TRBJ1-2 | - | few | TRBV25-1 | CASSETGRNYGYTF | TGTGCCAGCAGTGAGACCGGGCGTAACTATGGCTACACCTTC
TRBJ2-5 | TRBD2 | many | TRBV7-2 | CASSQTSGRARETQYF | TGTGCCAGCAGCCAAACTAGCGGGAGGGCCCGAGAGACCCAGTACTTC
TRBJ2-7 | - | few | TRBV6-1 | CASRRRGVYEQYF | TGTGCCAGCAGACGCCGGGGTGTCTACGAGCAGTACTTC
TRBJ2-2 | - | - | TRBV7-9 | CASSFLRGRMGPGELFF | TGTGCCAGCAGCTTCCTAAGAGGTCGTATGGGTCCCGGGGAGCTGTTTTTT
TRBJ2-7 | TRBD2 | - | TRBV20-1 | CSARTFLAGASYEQYF | TGCAGTGCTAGAACATTCCTAGCGGGAGCGTCCTACGAGCAGTACTTC
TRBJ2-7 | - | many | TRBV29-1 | CSVGNRAYEQYF | TGCAGCGTTGGGAACAGAGCCTACGAGCAGTACTTC
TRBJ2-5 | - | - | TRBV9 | CASSPGSLLERETQYF | TGTGCCAGCAGCCCCGGTTCCTTGCTGGAGAGGGAGACCCAGTACTTC
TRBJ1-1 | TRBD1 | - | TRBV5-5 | CASSFATGVTEAFF | TGTGCCAGCAGCTTCGCGACAGGGGTGACTGAAGCTTTCTTT
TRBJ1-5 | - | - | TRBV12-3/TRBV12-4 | CASSPHGAGSNQPQHF | TGTGCCAGCAGTCCCCATGGGGCAGGTAGCAATCAGCCCCAGCATTTT
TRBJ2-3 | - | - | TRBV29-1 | CSVSGPDTQYF | TGCAGCGTTAGCGGGCCAGATACGCAGTATTTT